What follows is one T cell receptor beta chain and its context. The target antigen is unknown. The data stem from a study of cytomegalovirus exposure and HLA in healthy donors. Study results and caveats: Cytomegalovirus association was listed for 164 TCR beta chains.

V was pared by 8 bases and J by 1 base, with 14 bases between. In germline, CDR1 is WSHSY, CDR2 SAAADI. The CDR3 is 14 residues long. Only in-frame clones appear in the TCRdb table, and some are missing; sequencing was by immunoSEQ multiplex PCR. The table lists 150,000 or so clones, roughly nine tenths of them singletons. Sequenced: PBMCs. This TCR was sampled from a woman under 30 in good health and CMV-seropositive. This chain connects TRBV10-2 to TRBJ1-2; D unclear. The CDR3 is CASGGLPDNYGYTF. As DNA, the CDR3 is TGCGCCAGCGGTGGACTACCCGATAACTATGGCTACACCTTC.